This T cell receptor beta chain was retrieved from a study of T-cell reconstitution after alpha-beta-depleted transplantation in children. Regarding the study as a whole: T-cell numbers and diversity, one year after transplant, stemmed largely from T cells that were newly produced.

During its preparation, the TCRbeta library received unique molecular identifiers. TCRdb independently ran MiXCR on the PCR reads; one entry per CDR3 protein. The table shows 550,000 to 800,000 distinct CDR3 sequences, with around 12% occurring only once. A few counts support this clonotype. The antigen is undetermined. The CDR3 is made up of 15 amino acids. With 6 bases removed from V and 4 bases from J, the gap between germline ends came to 18 bases. The TCR originated in a girl aged 2 to 10 with congenital amegakaryocytic thrombocytopenia, due to receive a stem cell transplant. The sequences come from PBMCs, collected before TCRalphabeta/CD19-depleted stem cell transplant. The chain recombines TRBV12-3 or TRBV12-4 with TRBJ1-1, with D maybe TRBD1 (6 bases). Written as DNA, the CDR3 is TGTGCCAGCAGCCGGGGAGGGACATCGGTCACTGAAGCTTTCTTT. Its translation is CASSRGGTSVTEAFF.